This TCR beta chain was observed in a study of patients and donors after allogeneic stem cell transplantation. TCRdb independently ran MiXCR on the RT-PCR reads; one entry per CDR3 protein. The sample yields 200,000 to 250,000 distinct CDR3 sequences, roughly two fifths seen once. Germline CDR1 and CDR2: SGHTA and FQGTGA. The V gene lost 0 bases and the J gene lost 11 bases, with 13 bases spanning the gap. The CDR3 consists of 13 residues. This clonotype was picked up a small number of times. The material sequenced was blood, either unsorted or a sorted T cell fraction (not recorded which). The TCR originated in a human donor who was either an allogeneic HSCT recipient or a stem cell or donor lymphocyte infusion donor (not recorded which). It is not recorded whose cells these are; they may come from a transplant donor. This chain connects TRBV7-3 to TRBJ1-1, with D hard to call. CDR3 nucleotide sequence: TGTGCCAGCAGCTTAACACCTGAGTTCAGGGCTTTCTTT. This codes for CASSLTPEFRAFF.